Described below is a single TCR beta chain sequence and its context. The data originate from a study of technical replicates of blood from a handful of donors. The repertoire was sequenced with immunoSEQ multiplex PCR; TCRdb's copy has only in-frame clones and lacks some. The table lists around 86,000 clones, around 96% of them singletons. Sequencing was done on a sample of T cells isolated from PBMCs. This sequence originates from a human donor in good health.

CDR3 DNA sequence: TGCGCCAGCAGCCCCCTTATTGGACAGGGGGACGAAAAACTGTTTTTT. Encoded protein: CASSPLIGQGDEKLFF. This chain links TRBV4-1 with TRBJ1-4; 10 nucleotides agree with TRBD1. Germline V gene lookup returns CDR1 MGHRA and CDR2 YSYEKL. The CDR3 loop spans 16 amino acids. The junction had 10 bases not matched to a gene; V was cut back by 4 bases and J by 8 bases.